This TCR beta chain was recovered during a study of regulatory T cells in long-lasting Graves disease. Study-wide results and caveats: The study found lower TCR diversity in persistent Graves' patients than in newly diagnosed ones. Relative to new patients (approximately 960), persistent patients exhibited greater sharing of public clonotypes (over 2,500).

The germline V gene has CDR1 WSHSY and CDR2 SAAADI. V lost 3 bases and J 2 bases, leaving 13 bases between the germline ends. The CDR3 runs to 15 residues. Relying on iRepertoire HTBI primers and Arm-PCR of CDR3 regions, the team built TCR beta libraries. TCRdb reanalysed the multiplex PCR reads using MiXCR and keeps one entry per CDR3 protein. Of 650,000 to 850,000 distinct CDR3 sequences in the sample, approximately 29% were seen once. This clonotype turned up a few times. The antigen remains undetermined. Time point noted: persistent/refractory GD, antithyroid drugs over 5 years with positive TRAb. The TCR library used RNA extracted from PBMCs. The peripheral blood volume drawn was around 10 milliliters, and it was collected into EDTA tubes.

The receptor was isolated from a female donor with Graves disease. The chain links TRBV10-2 to TRBJ1-2, with D perhaps matching TRBD1 (6 bases). Sample: peripheral blood mononuclear cells (PBMCs), taken when the disease was refractory, from a patient treated with antithyroid drugs. CDR3 nucleotide sequence: TGCGCCAGCAGTGAACACAGGACAGTCAACTATGGCTACACCTTC. Translating gives CASSEHRTVNYGYTF.